What follows are 18 T cell receptor beta chains derived from one specimen sequenced in a study of blood T cell repertoires in COVID-19. Here immunoSEQ multiplex PCR was the method, and the copy in TCRdb shows in-frame clones only, minus some. This repertoire shows tens of thousands of clones, around 84% found once; its top ten account for around 9.9%. The sample consisted of peripheral blood. The receptor set was obtained from a man between 65 and 85 years old with active or convalescent COVID-19.

The J gene is TRBJ1-1, the V gene TRBV28, with D possibly matching TRBD1 (6 bases). The ends were cut back, 6 bases at V and 7 bases at J, with 21 bases in the middle. The CDR3 is made up of 15 amino acids. From germline, CDR1 is MDHEN and CDR2 SYDVKM. The CDR3: CASRPPTGYRGEAFF. CDR3 DNA sequence: TGTGCCAGCAGGCCACCTACAGGGTATCGAGGTGAAGCTTTCTTT.

A few counts support this clone. The chain links TRBV19 to TRBJ1-5; unclear D gene. Germline lookup yields CDR1 LNHDA and CDR2 SQIVND (reference sequence). V gave up 5 bases and J gave up 3 bases, with 8 bases separating them. CDR3 length: 13 residues. CDR3 sequence: CASSGGYNQPQHF. CDR3 nucleotide sequence: TGTGCCAGTAGTGGAGGGTACAATCAGCCCCAGCATTTT.

The V call is TRBV2, the J call TRBJ1-5; 7 bases agree with TRBD1. The J segment lost 0 bases and the V segment lost 7 bases, leaving 6 bases of the junction unmatched. The CDR3 has 15 residues. Germline V gene lookup returns CDR1 SNHLY and CDR2 FYNNEI. Here the CDR3 reads CASTRTGLSNQPQHF. CDR3 DNA sequence: TGTGCCAGCACCCGGACAGGACTTAGCAATCAGCCCCAGCATTTT.

The chain combines TRBV5-1 with TRBJ2-3; TRBD2 matches at 7 bases. Germline loops: CDR1 SGHRS, CDR2 YFSETQ. The ends lost 0 bases at V and 4 bases at J; junction bases unmatched: 8. The CDR3 spans 16 residues. CDR3 sequence: CASSLEPVGGPDTQYF. The DNA of the CDR3 is TGCGCCAGCAGCTTGGAGCCTGTGGGAGGGCCAGATACGCAGTATTTT.

The genes are TRBV19 and TRBJ1-2; perhaps TRBD1 as D (5 bases). Germline loops: CDR1 LNHDA, CDR2 SQIVND (reference sequence). The CDR3 has 17 residues. V gave up 7 bases and J gave up 2 bases, with 23 bases separating them. CDR3 sequence (DNA): TGTGCCAGTACCCCCGTCGGCATGGGGCTTGCAAACTATGGCTACACCTTC. It yields the protein CASTPVGMGLANYGYTF.

A few counts support this clone. The chain carries TRBV11-2 and TRBJ2-5; 7 bases fit TRBD1. CDR1 is SGHAT and CDR2 is FQNNGV in the germline V gene. Trimming removed 1 base from V and 11 bases from J; junction bases left unmatched: 7. The CDR3 contains 13 residues. The CDR3, as DNA: TGTGCCAGCAGCTTAGGAAGGGACAGTAGTCAGTACTTC. This codes for CASSLGRDSSQYF.

The chain has TRBV6-5 and TRBJ1-2; D gene ambiguous. CDR1 and CDR2 from the germline V gene are MNHEY and SVGAGI. Between the trimmed V and J ends, which lost 6 bases and 3 bases, there was a span of 11 bases. The CDR3 spans 13 residues. For the CDR3, the DNA is TGTGCCAGCAGGTCTACCGTACACTATGGCTACACCTTC. Amino acids: CASRSTVHYGYTF.

The J gene is TRBJ1-6, the V gene TRBV6-5; 10 bases line up with TRBD1. With 1 base clipped from V and 10 bases from J, the junction kept 4 bases outside the gene matches. Germline V gene lookup returns CDR1 MNHEY and CDR2 SVGAGI. The CDR3 totals 15 residues. The CDR3 region has the DNA TGTGCCAGCAGTTACTTGACAGGGGGCAGGTCACCCCTCCACTTT. It is translated as CASSYLTGGRSPLHF.

V and J are TRBV14 and TRBJ2-3; 8 nucleotides agree with TRBD1. The V segment lost 5 bases and the J segment 5 bases; nucleotides outside the gene matches: 6. Germline CDR1 is SGHDN and CDR2 is FVKESK. The CDR3 is 14 amino acids. The CDR3 protein is CASSNRDRRDTQYF. CDR3 coding DNA: TGTGCCAGCAGCAACCGGGACAGGAGAGATACGCAGTATTTT.

The J gene is TRBJ1-1, the V gene TRBV28, with D possibly TRBD1 on 5 matching bases. Germline V lookup: CDR1 MDHEN, CDR2 SYDVKM. Trimming took 5 bases from V and 1 from J, leaving 11 bases between them. The CDR3 runs to 14 residues. The CDR3 nucleotides are TGTGCCAGCAGTCCCCATGGGGCGAACACTGAAGCTTTCTTT. It specifies CASSPHGANTEAFF.

This chain uses TRBV11-2 with TRBJ1-2; 7 nucleotides align to TRBD1. Per the germline V gene, CDR1 is SGHAT and CDR2 is FQNNGV. The CDR3 contains 14 residues. V was clipped by 4 bases and J by 8 bases; unmatched bases: 10. Written as DNA, the CDR3 is TGTGCCAGCAGCTCTACAACAGGGGTGTTAGGCTACACCTTC. The encoded protein is CASSSTTGVLGYTF.

The chain has TRBV5-1 and TRBJ2-1; TRBD1 agrees at 7 bases. This CDR3 comprises 14 residues. Germline CDR1 SGHRS, CDR2 YFSETQ. V shed 0 bases and J 4 bases; nucleotides not matched to a gene: 1. The CDR3 sequence is CASSLEQGYNEQFF. In DNA form, the CDR3 reads TGCGCCAGCAGCTTGGAACAGGGGTACAATGAGCAGTTCTTC.

The chain employs TRBV11-2 and TRBJ2-4, with 11 bases fitting TRBD2. This CDR3 comprises 19 residues. Germline V lookup: CDR1 SGHAT, CDR2 FQNNGV. V shed 6 bases and J 6 bases; nucleotides not matched to a gene: 19. The CDR3 here is CASSFRVSLAGESGNIQYF. DNA of the CDR3: TGTGCCAGCAGTTTTAGAGTATCACTAGCGGGAGAAAGTGGAAACATTCAGTACTTC.

V usage is TRBV19 and J usage is TRBJ1-5, with unresolved D. V was clipped by 7 bases and J by 0 bases, with 16 bases between them. Germline assignment: CDR1 LNHDA and CDR2 SQIVND (reference sequence). This CDR3 contains 16 residues. The CDR3 is CASTTISSSSNQPQHF. The CDR3 DNA reads as TGTGCCAGTACCACCATCTCCTCCAGTAGCAATCAGCCCCAGCATTTT.

This clone is a singleton in its sample. The chain employs TRBV2 and TRBJ2-5, with D perhaps TRBD1 (7 bases). Germline V gene data show CDR1 as SNHLY and CDR2 as FYNNEI. The CDR3 runs 15 residues. Deletions cut 8 bases from V and 1 base from J, with 17 bases between. The CDR3 is CASGAGQSFQETQYF. CDR3 nucleotides: TGTGCCAGCGGGGCGGGACAGAGCTTCCAAGAGACCCAGTACTTC.

The chain employs TRBV18 and TRBJ2-5; 7 bases map to TRBD1. Germline CDR1 KGHSH, CDR2 LQKENI. The CDR3 covers 16 residues. The J segment lost 1 base and the V segment lost 4 bases, leaving 9 bases of the junction unmatched. This CDR3 reads CASSLNGQAAQETQYF. In DNA form, the CDR3 reads TGTGCCAGCTCACTAAACGGACAGGCCGCCCAAGAGACCCAGTACTTC. Supplemented by reference TRBV18 and TRBJ2-5, the full variable domain reads NAGVMQNPRHLVRRRGQEARLRCSPMKGHSHVYWYRQLPEEGLKFMVYLQKENIIDESGMPKERFSAEFPKEGPSILRIQQVVRGDSAAYFCASSLNGQAAQETQYFGPGTRLLVL.

CDR3 sequence: CASSLTGGVGELFF. CDR3 DNA sequence: TGTGCCAGCAGTCTGACAGGGGGCGTGGGGGAGCTGTTTTTT. The chain has TRBV3-1 (or the pseudogene TRBV3-2) and TRBJ2-2; 10 bases are shared with TRBD1. J gave up 8 bases and V 6 bases, and 6 bases lay outside the gene matches. CDR3 size: 14 residues. Germline CDR1 and CDR2: LGHDT and YNNKEL (reference sequence).

J is TRBJ2-7 and V is TRBV7-2; perhaps TRBD1 as D (6 bases). Germline V gene lookup returns CDR1 SGHTA and CDR2 FQGNSA. The CDR3 is 14 amino acids. V lost 5 bases, J lost 2 bases, and 13 bases lay in between. The CDR3 nucleotides are TGTGCCAGCAGCCGGGGACACCTCCCCTACGAGCAGTACTTC. It encodes CASSRGHLPYEQYF.